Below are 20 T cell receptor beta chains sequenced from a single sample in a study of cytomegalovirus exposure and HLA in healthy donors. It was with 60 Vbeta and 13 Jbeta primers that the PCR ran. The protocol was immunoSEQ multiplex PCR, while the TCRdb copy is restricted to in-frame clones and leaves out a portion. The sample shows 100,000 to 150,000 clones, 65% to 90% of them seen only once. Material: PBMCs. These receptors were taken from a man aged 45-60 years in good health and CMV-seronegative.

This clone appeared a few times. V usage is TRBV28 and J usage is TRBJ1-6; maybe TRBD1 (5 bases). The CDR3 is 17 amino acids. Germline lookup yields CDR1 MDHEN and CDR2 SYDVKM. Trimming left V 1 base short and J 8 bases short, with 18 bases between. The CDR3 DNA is TGTGCCAGCAGTTTATTTTTAGGAGGGACCAGACATTCACCCCTCCACTTT. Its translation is CASSLFLGGTRHSPLHF.

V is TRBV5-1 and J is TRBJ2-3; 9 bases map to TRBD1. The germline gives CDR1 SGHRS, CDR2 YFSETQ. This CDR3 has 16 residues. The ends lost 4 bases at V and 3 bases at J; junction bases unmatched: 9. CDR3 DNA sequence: TGCGCCAGCAGCGAAGGGACAGGGCGGGGAACAGATACGCAGTATTTT. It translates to CASSEGTGRGTDTQYF. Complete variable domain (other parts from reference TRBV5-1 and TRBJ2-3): KAGVTQTPRYLIKTRGQQVTLSCSPISGHRSVSWYQQTPGQGLQFLFEYFSETQRNKGNFPGRFSGRQFSNSRSEMNVSTLELGDSALYLCASSEGTGRGTDTQYFGPGTRLTVL.

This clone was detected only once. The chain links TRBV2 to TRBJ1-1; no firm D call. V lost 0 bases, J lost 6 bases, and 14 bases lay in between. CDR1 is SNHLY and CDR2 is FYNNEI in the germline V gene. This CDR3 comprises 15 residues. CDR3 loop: CASSEARGLMAEAFF. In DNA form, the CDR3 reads TGTGCCAGCAGTGAAGCGCGTGGACTGATGGCTGAAGCTTTCTTT.

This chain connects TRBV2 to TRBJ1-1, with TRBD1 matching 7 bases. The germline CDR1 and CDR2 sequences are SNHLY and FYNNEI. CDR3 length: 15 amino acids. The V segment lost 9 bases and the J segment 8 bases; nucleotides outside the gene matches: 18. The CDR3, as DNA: TGTGCCAGTAGAGCCCAGGTCAGGGGGGAGAGAGAAGCTTTCTTT. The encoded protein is CASRAQVRGEREAFF.

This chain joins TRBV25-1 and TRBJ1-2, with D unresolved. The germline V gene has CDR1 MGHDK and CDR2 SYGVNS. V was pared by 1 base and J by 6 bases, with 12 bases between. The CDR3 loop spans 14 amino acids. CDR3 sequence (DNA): TGTGCCAGCAGTGAATCGCGGGAGGTAAATGGCTACACCTTC. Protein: CASSESREVNGYTF.

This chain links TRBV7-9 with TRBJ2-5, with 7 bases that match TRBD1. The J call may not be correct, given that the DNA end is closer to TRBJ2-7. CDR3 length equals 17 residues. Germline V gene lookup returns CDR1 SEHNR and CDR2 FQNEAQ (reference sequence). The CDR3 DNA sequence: TGTGCCAGCAGCTTAGTAGGGGGCGCGCCTCCGTCCTACGAGCAGTACTTC. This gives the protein CASSLVGGAPPSYEQYF.

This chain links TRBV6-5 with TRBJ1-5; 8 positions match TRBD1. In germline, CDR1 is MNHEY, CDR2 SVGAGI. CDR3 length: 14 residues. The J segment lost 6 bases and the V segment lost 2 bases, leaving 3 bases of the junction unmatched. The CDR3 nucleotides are TGTGCCAGCAGTTACGCAGGGGGCGGTCAGCCCCAGCATTTT. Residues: CASSYAGGGQPQHF.

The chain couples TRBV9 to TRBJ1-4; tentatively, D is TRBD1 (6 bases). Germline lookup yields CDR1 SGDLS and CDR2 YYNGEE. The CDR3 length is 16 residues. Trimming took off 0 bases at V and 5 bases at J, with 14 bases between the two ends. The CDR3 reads CASSVGGGGFNEKLFF. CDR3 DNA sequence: TGTGCCAGCAGCGTAGGCGGGGGGGGCTTCAATGAAAAACTGTTTTTT.

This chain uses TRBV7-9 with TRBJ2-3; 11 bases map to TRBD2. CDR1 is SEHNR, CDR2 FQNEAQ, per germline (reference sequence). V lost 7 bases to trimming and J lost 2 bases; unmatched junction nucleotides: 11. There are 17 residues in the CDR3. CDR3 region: CASTDRISGGDTDTQYF. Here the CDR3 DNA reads TGTGCCAGCACCGACCGGATTAGCGGGGGGGACACAGATACGCAGTATTTT.

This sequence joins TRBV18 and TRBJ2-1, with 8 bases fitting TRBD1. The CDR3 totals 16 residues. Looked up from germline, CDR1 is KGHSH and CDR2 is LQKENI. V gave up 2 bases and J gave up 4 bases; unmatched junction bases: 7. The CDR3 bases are TGTGCCAGCTCACCAAACTCAGGGGGCCCATACAATGAGCAGTTCTTC. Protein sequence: CASSPNSGGPYNEQFF.

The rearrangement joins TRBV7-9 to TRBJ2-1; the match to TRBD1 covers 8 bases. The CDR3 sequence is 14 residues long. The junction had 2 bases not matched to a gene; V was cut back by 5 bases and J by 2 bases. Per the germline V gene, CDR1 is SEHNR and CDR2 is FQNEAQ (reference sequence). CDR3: CASSPRGPYNEQFF. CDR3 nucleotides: TGTGCCAGCAGCCCCAGGGGGCCCTACAATGAGCAGTTCTTC. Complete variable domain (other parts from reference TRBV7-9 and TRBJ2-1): DTGVSQNPRHKITKRGQNVTFRCDPISEHNRLYWYRQTLGQGPEFLTYFQNEAQLEKSRLLSDRFSAERPKGSFSTLEIQRTEQGDSAMYLCASSPRGPYNEQFFGPGTRLTVL.

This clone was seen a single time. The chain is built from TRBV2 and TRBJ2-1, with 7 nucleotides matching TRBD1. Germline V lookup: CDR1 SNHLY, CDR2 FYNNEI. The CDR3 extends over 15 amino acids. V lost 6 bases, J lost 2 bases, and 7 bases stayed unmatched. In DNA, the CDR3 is TGTGCCAGCAGAGATTACGGGACAGCCTACAATGAGCAGTTCTTC. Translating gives CASRDYGTAYNEQFF.

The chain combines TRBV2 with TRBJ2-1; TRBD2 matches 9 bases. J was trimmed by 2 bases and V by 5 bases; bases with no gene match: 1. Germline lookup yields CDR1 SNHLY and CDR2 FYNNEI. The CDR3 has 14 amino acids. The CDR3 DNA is TGTGCCAGCAGTTCTAGCGGGGCCTACAATGAGCAGTTCTTC. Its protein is CASSSSGAYNEQFF.

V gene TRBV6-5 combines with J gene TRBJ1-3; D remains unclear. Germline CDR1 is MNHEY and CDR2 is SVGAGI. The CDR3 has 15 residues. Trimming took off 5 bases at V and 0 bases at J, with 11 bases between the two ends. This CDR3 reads CASSRSLASGNTIYF. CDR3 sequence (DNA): TGTGCCAGCAGTCGGTCTCTAGCCTCTGGAAACACCATATATTTT.

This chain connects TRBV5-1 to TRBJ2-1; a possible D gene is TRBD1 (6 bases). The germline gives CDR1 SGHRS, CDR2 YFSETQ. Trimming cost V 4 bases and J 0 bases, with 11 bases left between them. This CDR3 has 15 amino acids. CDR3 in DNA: TGCGCCAGCAGCCCACAGGGTGGCTCCTACAATGAGCAGTTCTTC. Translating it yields CASSPQGGSYNEQFF.

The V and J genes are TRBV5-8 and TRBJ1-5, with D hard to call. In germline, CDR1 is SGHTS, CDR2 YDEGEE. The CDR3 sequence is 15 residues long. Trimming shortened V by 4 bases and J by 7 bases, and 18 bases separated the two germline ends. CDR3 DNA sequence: TGTGCCAGCAGCCACCGAGCTAACCTCGGGCAGCCCCAGCATTTT. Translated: CASSHRANLGQPQHF.

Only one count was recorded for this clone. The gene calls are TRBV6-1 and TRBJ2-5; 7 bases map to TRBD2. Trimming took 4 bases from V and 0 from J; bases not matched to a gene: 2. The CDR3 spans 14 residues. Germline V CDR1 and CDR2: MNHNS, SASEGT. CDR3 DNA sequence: TGTGCCAGCAGTGGGGGGGGGAACCAAGAGACCCAGTACTTC. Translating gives CASSGGGNQETQYF.

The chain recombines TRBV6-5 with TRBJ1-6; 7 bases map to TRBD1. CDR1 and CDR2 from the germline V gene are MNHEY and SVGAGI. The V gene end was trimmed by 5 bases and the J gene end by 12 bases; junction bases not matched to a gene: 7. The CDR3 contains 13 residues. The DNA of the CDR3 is TGTGCCAGCAGTAGATTCAGGGACAGACCCCTCCACTTT. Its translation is CASSRFRDRPLHF.

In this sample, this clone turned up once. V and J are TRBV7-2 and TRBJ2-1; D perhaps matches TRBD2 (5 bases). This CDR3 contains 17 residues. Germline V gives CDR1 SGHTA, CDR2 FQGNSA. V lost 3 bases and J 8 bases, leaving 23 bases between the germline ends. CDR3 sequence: CASSLRAWSAIHDEQFF. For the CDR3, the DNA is TGTGCCAGCAGCTTGAGGGCTTGGTCGGCTATACACGATGAGCAGTTCTTC.

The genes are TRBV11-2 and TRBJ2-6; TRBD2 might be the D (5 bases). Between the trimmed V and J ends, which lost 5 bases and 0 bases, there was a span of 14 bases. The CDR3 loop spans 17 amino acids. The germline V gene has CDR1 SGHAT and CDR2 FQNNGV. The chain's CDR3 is CASSLSGLSSGANVLTF. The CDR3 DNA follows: TGTGCCAGCAGCCTTTCCGGACTCTCCTCTGGGGCCAACGTCCTGACTTTC.